The source of this TCR beta chain is a study of blood T cell repertoires in COVID-19. Original analysis: Amplification with reference gene primers provided the estimates of nucleated cell counts. TCRdb's copy holds only in-frame clones and misses some; the assay was immunoSEQ multiplex PCR. The V and J calls and clone size are taken from that table; D and trimming were inferred from the DNA. The table lists approximately 220,000 clones, roughly four fifths of them singletons, with approximately 5% in the top ten. Notes on this clone: The same CDR3 arises from other DNA sequences in this sample as well.

CDR3 length: 12 amino acids. Trimming took 1 base from V and 8 from J, leaving 8 bases between them. V and J are TRBV12-3 or TRBV12-4 and TRBJ1-1; D uncertain. Sequencing input: PBMCs or T cells enriched from blood (not recorded which). The TCR sequence derives from a woman aged 45-60 years who had been exposed to COVID-19. This chain's CDR3 is CASSLGGPEAFF. CDR3 nucleotide sequence: TGTGCCAGCAGTTTAGGAGGGCCCGAAGCTTTCTTT.